This record looks at one T cell receptor beta chain sequence and its context. Its antigen is still unknown. The record has no base qualities; no much larger clone is one base away. Reading the germline V gene gives CDR1 MNHNS and CDR2 SASEGT. V trim: 3 bases; J trim: 4 bases; unmatched bases: 11. The CDR3 runs 16 amino acids, cysteine and phenylalanine included. The kept DNA is CDR3 alone, 48 bases in frame from the first base. The record originates from a study of shared clonotypes between healthy human individuals (dated by TCRdb to between 2020 and 2021). Background for the entire study: Three men and a couple of women, aged 18 to 49 years, made up the cohort. To increase sequencing depth and limit assay-specific biases, TCR repertoire library preparation and sequencing were carried out by different laboratories using diverse techniques. For each donor, CD4 naive and CD4 memory were each run on three plates, CD8 naive on two plates, and CD8 memory on one plate. To estimate repertoire size and how much clonotype sharing occurs between individuals, the study deeply sequenced the blood TCR repertoires of several healthy adults. Per donor, leukapheresis produced somewhere between about 0.85 and 8.9 billion PBMCs. Overall results and qualifications from the work: Rarefaction of sorted-subset datasets indicated incomplete sequencing despite the large sequencing depth. The genetic and exposure-history diversity represented was limited by the small number of donors. Based on pairwise subsampling, the degree of clonotype sharing among donors was expected to be affected by sequencing depth. Clonotypes shared by all four sorted-subset donors showed higher generation probabilities than non-shared clonotypes. When several donors were compared, the shared fraction of clonotypes was 5% to 6.5% for naive CD4, over 3% for naive CD8, more than 2% for memory CD4, and 0.35% to 0.4% for memory CD8. Sampling was restricted to blood, and TCR repertoires in tissues likely differ from the TCR repertoires found in blood. Estimated clonotype richness was generally larger for naive than for memory subsets.

TCR CDR3 regions were amplified from genomic DNA by multiplex PCR using the deep immunoSEQ assay. Genomic DNA extracted from each cell subset was distributed evenly over all wells of several immunoSEQ 96-well plates, and each plate served as one replicate. Each replicate PCR for sorted subsets received 150 to 250 ng genomic DNA, equal to roughly 29,000 T cell genomes. Purified libraries were quantified with a Qubit 3.0 fluorometer, sized on a Bioanalyzer 2100, and re-quantified with the KAPA Library Quantification kit. Every immunoSEQ 96-well plate was sequenced on a separate single-read 150-cycle Illumina NextSeq 550 flow cell. On the authors' methods: Because the immunoSEQ output held only junctional sequences and lacked quality scores, the filtering could not match the filtering applied to full-length reads. Sequences were annotated with PyIR, a Python wrapper for IgBLAST v1.9, using IMGT germline references to assign V/J genes and CDR3. Any read was removed if the V/J assignment was weak (E-value above 1e-6), the CDR3 was missing, or the read contained stop codons, out-of-frame junctions, or ambiguous translated residues. V3J clonotypes were defined as sequences sharing the same inferred V gene, J gene, and CDR3 amino acid sequence. To compute the percentage overlap between repertoires, the number of shared unique clonotypes was divided by the size of the smaller repertoire. Three approaches were used to assess repertoire richness: RTK rarefaction, the Chao1 estimator, and Recon v2.1 estimates of unobserved clonotypes. For all TCRbeta clonotypes obtained by the gDNA method from a handful of donors, generation probabilities were computed with OLGA. TCRdb's version of the immuneACCESS table is confined to in-frame rearrangements and falls short of the full clone set. An unresolved V gene accounts for under half of the shortfall where checked; the remainder is of unknown origin. V, J and clone size are those of that table, while D and trimming were read from the DNA. The sample records about 980,000 clones, about three quarters of which are singletons. The top ten hold about 1.5% of the sample.

The donors were healthy, HIV-negative adults with no recently reported acute infections or vaccinations. Every donor was a Caucasian adult living in Nashville, Tennessee, USA. CD4+ T cells were enriched through magnetic negative selection, after which naive cells were positively selected on CD45RA and the remaining negative fraction served as the memory subset. Blood was collected by leukapheresis, and PBMCs were isolated by Ficoll-Histopaque density gradient centrifugation and then cryopreserved in liquid nitrogen vapor phase. Analytical flow cytometry was used to check the purity and quantity of each magnetically sorted T cell population. From each sorted fraction, genomic DNA was isolated and quantified by UV absorbance on a Nanodrop 2000c.

The sequence came from a man between 18 and 35 years old in good health. Sequencing was done on a sample of memory CD4+ T cells sorted from blood. In light of the paper, this sample's cell subset or site label describes: CD45RA-negative fraction. The receptor chain draws on TRBV6-1 and TRBJ1-2; 7 bases in the middle match TRBD1. The CDR3 here reads CASSDPTGQNSYGYTF. The DNA sequence follows: TGTGCCAGCAGTGATCCAACGGGACAGAATTCCTATGGCTACACCTTC.